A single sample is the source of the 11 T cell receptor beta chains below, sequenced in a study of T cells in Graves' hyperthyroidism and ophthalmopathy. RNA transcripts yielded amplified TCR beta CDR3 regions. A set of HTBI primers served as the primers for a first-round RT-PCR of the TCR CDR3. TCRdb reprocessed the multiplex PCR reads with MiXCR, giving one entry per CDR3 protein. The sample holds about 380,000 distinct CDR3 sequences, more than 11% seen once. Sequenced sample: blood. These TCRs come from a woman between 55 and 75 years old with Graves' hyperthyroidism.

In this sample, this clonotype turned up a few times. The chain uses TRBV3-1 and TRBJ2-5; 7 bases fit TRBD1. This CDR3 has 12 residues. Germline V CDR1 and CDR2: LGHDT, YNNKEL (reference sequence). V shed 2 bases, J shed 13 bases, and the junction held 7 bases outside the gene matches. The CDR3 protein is CASSQSQQGRYF. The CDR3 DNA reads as TGTGCCAGCAGCCAATCTCAACAGGGGAGGTACTTC.

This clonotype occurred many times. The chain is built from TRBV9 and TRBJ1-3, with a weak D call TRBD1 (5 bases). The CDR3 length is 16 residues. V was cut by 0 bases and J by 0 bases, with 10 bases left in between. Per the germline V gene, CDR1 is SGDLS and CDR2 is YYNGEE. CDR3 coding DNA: TGTGCCAGCAGCGTAGGACAGCTCTACTCTGGAAACACCATATATTTT. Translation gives CASSVGQLYSGNTIYF. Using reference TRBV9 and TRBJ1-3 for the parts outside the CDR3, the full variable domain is DSGVTQTPKHLITATGQRVTLRCSPRSGDLSVYWYQQSLDQGLQFLIQYYNGEERAKGNILERFSAQQFPDLHSELNLSSLELGDSALYFCASSVGQLYSGNTIYFGEGSWLTVV.

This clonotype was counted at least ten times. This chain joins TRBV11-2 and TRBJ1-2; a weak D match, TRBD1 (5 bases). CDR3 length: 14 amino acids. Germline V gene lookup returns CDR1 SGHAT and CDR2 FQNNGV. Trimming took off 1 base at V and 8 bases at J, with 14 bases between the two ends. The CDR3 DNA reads TGTGCCAGCAGCTTAGGTCCAGGGCTAAAAGGCTACACCTTC. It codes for CASSLGPGLKGYTF.

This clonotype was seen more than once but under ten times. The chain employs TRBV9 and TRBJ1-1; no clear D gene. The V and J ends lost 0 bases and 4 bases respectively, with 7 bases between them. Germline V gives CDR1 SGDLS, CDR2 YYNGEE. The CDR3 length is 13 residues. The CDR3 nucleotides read TGTGCCAGCAGCGTAGGGCCGATCACTGAAGCTTTCTTT. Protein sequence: CASSVGPITEAFF.

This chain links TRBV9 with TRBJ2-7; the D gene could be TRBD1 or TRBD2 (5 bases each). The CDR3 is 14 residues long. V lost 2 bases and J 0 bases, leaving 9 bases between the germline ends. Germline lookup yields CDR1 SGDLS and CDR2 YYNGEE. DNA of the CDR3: TGTGCCAGCAGCGTCGGGACGAACTCCTACGAGCAGTACTTC. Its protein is CASSVGTNSYEQYF.

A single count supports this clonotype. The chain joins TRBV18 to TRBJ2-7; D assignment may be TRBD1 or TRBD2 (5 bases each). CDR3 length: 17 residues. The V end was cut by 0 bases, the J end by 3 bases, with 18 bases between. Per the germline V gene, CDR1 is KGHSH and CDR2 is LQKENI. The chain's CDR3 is CASSPPRVLTENYEQYF. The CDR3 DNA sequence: TGTGCCAGCTCACCACCGCGGGTCTTGACAGAGAACTACGAGCAGTACTTC.

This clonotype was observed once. CDR3 residues: CASSLDPGPADTQYF. CDR3 coding DNA: TGTGCCAGCAGCTTAGATCCCGGGCCGGCAGATACGCAGTATTTT. This chain links TRBV11-2 with TRBJ2-3; D gene ambiguous. CDR1 and CDR2 from the germline V gene are SGHAT and FQNNGV. The CDR3 contains 15 residues. With 0 bases removed from V and 4 bases from J, the gap between germline ends came to 11 bases.

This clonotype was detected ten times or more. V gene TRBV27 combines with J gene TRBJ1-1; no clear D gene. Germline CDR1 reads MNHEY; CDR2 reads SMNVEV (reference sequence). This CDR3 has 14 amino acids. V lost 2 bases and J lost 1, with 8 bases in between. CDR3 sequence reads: CASSLKSPNTEAFF. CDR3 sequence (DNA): TGTGCCAGCAGTTTAAAATCCCCGAACACTGAAGCTTTCTTT.

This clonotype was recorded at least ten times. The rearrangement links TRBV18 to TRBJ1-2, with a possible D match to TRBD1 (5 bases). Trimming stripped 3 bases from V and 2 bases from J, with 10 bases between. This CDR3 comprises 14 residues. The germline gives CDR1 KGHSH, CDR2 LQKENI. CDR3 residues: CASSPGPANYGYTF. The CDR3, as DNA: TGTGCCAGCTCACCGGGGCCGGCAAACTATGGCTACACCTTC.

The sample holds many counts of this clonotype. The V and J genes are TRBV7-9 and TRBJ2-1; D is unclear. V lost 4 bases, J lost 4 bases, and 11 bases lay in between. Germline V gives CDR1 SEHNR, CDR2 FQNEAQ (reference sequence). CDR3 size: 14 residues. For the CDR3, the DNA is TGTGCCAGCAGCTCCCGACTTATTTACAATGAGCAGTTCTTC. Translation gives CASSSRLIYNEQFF.

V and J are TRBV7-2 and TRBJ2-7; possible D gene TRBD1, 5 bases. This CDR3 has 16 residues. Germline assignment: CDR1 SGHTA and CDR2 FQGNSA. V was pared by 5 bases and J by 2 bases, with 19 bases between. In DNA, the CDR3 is TGTGCCAGCAGCCAAAGCCTAGGGGCCAAAGCCTACGAGCAGTACTTC. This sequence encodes CASSQSLGAKAYEQYF.